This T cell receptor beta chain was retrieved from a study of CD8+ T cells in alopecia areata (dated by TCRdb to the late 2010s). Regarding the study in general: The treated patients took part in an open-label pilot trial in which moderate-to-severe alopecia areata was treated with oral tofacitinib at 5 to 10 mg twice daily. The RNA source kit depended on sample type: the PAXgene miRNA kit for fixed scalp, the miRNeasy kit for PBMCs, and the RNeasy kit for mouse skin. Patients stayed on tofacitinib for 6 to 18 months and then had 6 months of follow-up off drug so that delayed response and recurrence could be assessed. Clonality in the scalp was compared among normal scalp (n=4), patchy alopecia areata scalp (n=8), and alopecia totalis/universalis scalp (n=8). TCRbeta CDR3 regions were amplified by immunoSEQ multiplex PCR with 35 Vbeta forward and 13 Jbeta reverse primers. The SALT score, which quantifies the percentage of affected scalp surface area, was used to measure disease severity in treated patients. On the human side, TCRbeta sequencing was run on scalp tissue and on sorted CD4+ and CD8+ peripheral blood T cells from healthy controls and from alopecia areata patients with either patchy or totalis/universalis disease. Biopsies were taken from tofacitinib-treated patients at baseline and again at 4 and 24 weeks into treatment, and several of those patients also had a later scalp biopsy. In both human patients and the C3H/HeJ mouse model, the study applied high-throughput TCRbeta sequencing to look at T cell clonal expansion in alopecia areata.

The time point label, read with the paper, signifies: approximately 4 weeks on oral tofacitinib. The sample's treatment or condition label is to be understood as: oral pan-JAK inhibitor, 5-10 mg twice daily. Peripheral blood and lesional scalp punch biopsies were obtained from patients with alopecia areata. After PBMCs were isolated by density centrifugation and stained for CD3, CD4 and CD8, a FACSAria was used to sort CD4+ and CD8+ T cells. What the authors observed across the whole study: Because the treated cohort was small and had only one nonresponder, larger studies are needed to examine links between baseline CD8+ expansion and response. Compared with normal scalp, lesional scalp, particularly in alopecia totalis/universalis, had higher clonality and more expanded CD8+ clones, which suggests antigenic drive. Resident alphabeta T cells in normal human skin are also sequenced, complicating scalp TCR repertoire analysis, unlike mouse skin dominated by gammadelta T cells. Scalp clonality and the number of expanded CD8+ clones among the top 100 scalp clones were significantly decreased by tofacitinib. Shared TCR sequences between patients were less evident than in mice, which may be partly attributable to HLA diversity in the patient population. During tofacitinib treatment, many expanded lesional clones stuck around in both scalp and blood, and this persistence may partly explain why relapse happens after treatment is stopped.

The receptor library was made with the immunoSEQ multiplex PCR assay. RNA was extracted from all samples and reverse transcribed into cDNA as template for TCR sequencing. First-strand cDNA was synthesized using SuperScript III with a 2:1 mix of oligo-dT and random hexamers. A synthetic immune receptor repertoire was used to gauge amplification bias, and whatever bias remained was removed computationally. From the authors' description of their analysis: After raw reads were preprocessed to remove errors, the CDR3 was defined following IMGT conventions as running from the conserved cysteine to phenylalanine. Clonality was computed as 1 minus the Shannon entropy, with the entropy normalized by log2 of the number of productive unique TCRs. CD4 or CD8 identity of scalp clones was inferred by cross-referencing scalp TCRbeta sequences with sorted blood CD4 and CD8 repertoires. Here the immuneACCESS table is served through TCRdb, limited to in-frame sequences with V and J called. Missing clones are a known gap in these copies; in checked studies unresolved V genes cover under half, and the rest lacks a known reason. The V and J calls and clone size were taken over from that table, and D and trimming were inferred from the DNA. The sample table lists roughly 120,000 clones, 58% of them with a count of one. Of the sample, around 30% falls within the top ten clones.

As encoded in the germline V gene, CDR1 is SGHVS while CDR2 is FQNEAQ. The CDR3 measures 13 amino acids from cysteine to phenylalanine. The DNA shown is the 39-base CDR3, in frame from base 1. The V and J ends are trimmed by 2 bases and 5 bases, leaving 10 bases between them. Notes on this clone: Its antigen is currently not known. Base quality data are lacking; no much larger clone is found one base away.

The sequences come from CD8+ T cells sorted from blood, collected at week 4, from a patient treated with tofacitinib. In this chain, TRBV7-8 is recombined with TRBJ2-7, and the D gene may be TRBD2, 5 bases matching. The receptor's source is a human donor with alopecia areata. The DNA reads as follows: TGTGCCAGCAGCTTACGAATCGGGGACGAGCAGTACTTC. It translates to CASSLRIGDEQYF.